These 31 T cell receptor beta chains came from one sample sequenced in a study of breast tumors, draining lymph nodes, adjacent tissues. Samples came from axillary lymph nodes draining the breast cancer. TCRdb re-derived calls from the multiplex PCR reads in MiXCR, one entry per CDR3 protein. The data show some 130,000 distinct CDR3 sequences, about 20% seen once. Sequenced: axillary lymph node tissue. The receptors here all came from a female donor with breast cancer. Some clones in this sample may be carry-over from other donors' samples.

This clonotype came up many times. The chain couples TRBV20-1 to TRBJ2-7; the D gene is possibly TRBD2 (6 bases). Per the germline V gene, CDR1 is DFQATT and CDR2 is SNEGSKA (reference sequence). CDR3 length: 15 residues. Trimming took 0 bases from V and 0 from J, leaving 12 bases between them. The CDR3: CSARDLVSGSYEQYF. In DNA form, the CDR3 reads TGCAGTGCTAGAGATCTTGTTAGCGGCTCCTACGAGCAGTACTTC.

This clonotype showed up many times. The chain recombines TRBV19 with TRBJ1-2; no clear D gene. CDR3 size: 12 residues. Germline V gene lookup returns CDR1 LNHDA and CDR2 SQIVND (reference sequence). Trimming shortened V by 4 bases and J by 0 bases, and 3 bases separated the two germline ends. CDR3 DNA sequence: TGTGCCAGTAGTAAACCTAACTATGGCTACACCTTC. Residues: CASSKPNYGYTF. Combining the CDR3 with reference TRBV19 and TRBJ1-2 gives the whole variable domain DGGITQSPKYLFRKEGQNVTLSCEQNLNHDAMYWYRQDPGQGLRLIYYSQIVNDFQKGDIAEGYSVSREKKESFPLTVTSAQKNPTAFYLCASSKPNYGYTFGSGTRLTVV.

This clonotype was counted at least ten times. The chain employs TRBV12-3 or TRBV12-4 and TRBJ2-3, with 9 nucleotides matching TRBD2. V trimming: 6 bases; J trimming: 4 bases; junction bases outside the gene matches: 5. This CDR3 comprises 14 residues. The CDR3 DNA sequence: TGTGCCAGCAGCCTAGCGGGGACGGCAGATACGCAGTATTTT. Protein sequence: CASSLAGTADTQYF.

The rearrangement uses TRBV5-4 and TRBJ1-2; the D is unclear. The V end was cut by 4 bases, the J end by 1 base, with 14 bases between. Germline V lookup: CDR1 SGHNT, CDR2 YYREEE (reference sequence). The CDR3 length is 15 residues. CDR3 protein: CASSVRGVGNYGYTF. CDR3 DNA: TGTGCCAGCAGCGTACGTGGGGTGGGTAACTATGGCTACACCTTC.

There are many counts of this clonotype. This chain connects TRBV2 to TRBJ1-5; 7 bases align to TRBD1. CDR1 SNHLY and CDR2 FYNNEI come from the germline V gene. The CDR3 runs 13 residues. With 3 bases clipped from V and 6 bases from J, the junction kept 2 bases outside the gene matches. CDR3 sequence: CASSDTGVQPQHF. The CDR3 DNA reads TGTGCCAGCAGTGATACAGGGGTTCAGCCCCAGCATTTT.

This clonotype was recorded at least ten times. J is TRBJ1-5 and V is TRBV24-1; no firm D call. Germline V gene sequence: CDR1 KGHDR, CDR2 SFDVKD. This CDR3 contains 13 residues. V was clipped by 12 bases and J by 4 bases, with 15 bases between them. DNA for the CDR3: TGTGCCGTCGGGTGGTCGCGAAATCAGCCCCAGCATTTT. Residues: CAVGWSRNQPQHF.

This clonotype was observed at least ten times. V is TRBV6-1 and J is TRBJ1-6; maybe TRBD1 (6 bases). Germline V gives CDR1 MNHNS, CDR2 SASEGT. This CDR3 is 14 amino acids long. V lost 4 bases to trimming and J lost 6 bases, with 10 bases between them. This CDR3 reads CASSARGSNSPLHF. The DNA for the CDR3 is TGTGCCAGCAGTGCCAGGGGATCTAATTCACCCCTCCACTTT.

This clonotype was seen more than once but under ten times. This may be a read error: a much more frequent sequence differs by one nucleotide. V is TRBV9 and J is TRBJ2-3, with D possibly matching TRBD2 (6 bases). Germline V gene lookup returns CDR1 SGDLS and CDR2 YYNGEE. CDR3 size: 14 residues. The CDR3 region is CAGSPWGGTDTQYF. CDR3 nucleotide sequence: TGTGCCGGCAGCCCTTGGGGGGGCACAGATACGCAGTATTTT. Together with reference TRBV9 and TRBJ2-3, the CDR3 gives the full variable domain: DSGVTQTPKHLITATGQRVTLRCSPRSGDLSVYWYQQSLDQGLQFLIQYYNGEERAKGNILERFSAQQFPDLHSELNLSSLELGDSALYFCAGSPWGGTDTQYFGPGTRLTVL.

In this sample, this clonotype turned up a few times. The CDR3 spells CASSADRSTGELFF. The CDR3 DNA sequence: TGTGCCAGCTCAGCGGACAGGTCCACCGGGGAGCTGTTTTTT. This chain connects TRBV18 to TRBJ2-2, with 7 positions matching TRBD1. The CDR3 contains 14 residues. The germline CDR1 and CDR2 sequences are KGHSH and LQKENI. Trimming cost V 5 bases and J 4 bases; bases outside gene matches: 4.

This clonotype was detected ten times or more. V is TRBV20-1 and J is TRBJ2-7; 9 bases match TRBD2. Trimming removed 3 bases from V and 0 bases from J; junction bases left unmatched: 3. CDR3 length equals 14 residues. Per the germline V gene, CDR1 is DFQATT and CDR2 is SNEGSKA (reference sequence). The CDR3 sequence: CSASGTSISYEQYF. CDR3 in DNA: TGCAGTGCTAGCGGGACTAGCATCTCCTACGAGCAGTACTTC.

A note on this clonotype: A clone one base away is much larger, so this may be a read error. The chain employs TRBV19 and TRBJ1-2, with D possibly being TRBD1 (5 bases). Germline values: CDR1 LNHDA, CDR2 SQIVND (reference sequence). The CDR3 has 14 amino acids. The V end was cut by 5 bases, the J end by 8 bases, with 18 bases between. The CDR3 region has the DNA TGTGCCAGTAGTGAAAAACGGGGGGTTTTCGGCTACACCTTC. It encodes CASSEKRGVFGYTF.

Comments on this clonotype: This sequence may be a read error, since a much larger clone differs from it by one base. J is TRBJ2-1 and V is TRBV15, with 11 bases aligning to TRBD1. The CDR3 totals 17 residues. The trim removed 0 bases at V and 5 bases at J, leaving 6 bases unmatched. The V gene's germline CDR1 is LNHNV and CDR2 YYDKDF (reference sequence). The DNA for the CDR3 is TGTGCCACCAGCAGAGACGGACAGGGGGCGCGGGACAATGAGCAGTTCTTC. It is translated as CATSRDGQGARDNEQFF.

This clonotype was counted many times. The chain links TRBV20-1 to TRBJ1-2, with D perhaps matching TRBD1 (5 bases). Germline CDR1 is DFQATT and CDR2 is SNEGSKA (reference sequence). V lost 1 base to trimming and J lost 0 bases, with 9 bases between them. The CDR3 has 14 residues. CDR3 nucleotide sequence: TGCAGTGCTAGAGGGGGCGCCACTAACTATGGCTACACCTTC. Translating it yields CSARGGATNYGYTF.

This clonotype was seen repeatedly, ten times or more. V and J are TRBV6-6 and TRBJ2-3; 7 nucleotides agree with TRBD2. Germline V lookup: CDR1 MNHNY, CDR2 SVGAGI (reference sequence). This CDR3 is 15 amino acids long. J was trimmed by 2 bases and V by 6 bases; bases with no gene match: 8. The CDR3 nucleotides read TGTGCCAGCAGAATCGGACTAGGGGACACAGATACGCAGTATTTT. It yields the protein CASRIGLGDTDTQYF.

About this clonotype: One base away lies a much larger clone, so this may be a sequencing read error. The rearrangement joins TRBV7-2 to TRBJ2-2; perhaps TRBD2 as D (5 bases). The CDR3 contains 13 residues. Per germline, CDR1 SGHTA and CDR2 FQGNSA. CDR3 sequence (DNA): TGTGCCAACAGCCGGAGGTGGAACGGGGAGCTGTTTTTT. Translating it yields CANSRRWNGELFF.

This clonotype was observed many times. This chain uses TRBV9 with TRBJ2-5, with 8 bases aligning to TRBD2. V dropped 4 bases and J dropped 2; count of bases not matched to a gene: 13. Germline CDR1 is SGDLS and CDR2 is YYNGEE. The CDR3 spans 17 residues. In nucleotides, the CDR3 is TGTGCCAGCAGCATGCGAGGTGGTAGCGGGACTCAAGAGACCCAGTACTTC. This encodes CASSMRGGSGTQETQYF.

This clonotype appeared a few times. V usage is TRBV3-1 and J usage is TRBJ1-2; 9 bases fit TRBD1. The germline gives CDR1 LGHDT, CDR2 YNNKEL (reference sequence). The V gene end was trimmed by 8 bases and the J gene end by 2 bases; junction bases not matched to a gene: 3. The CDR3 contains 13 residues. CDR3: CASGGTGNYGYTF. Written as DNA, the CDR3 is TGTGCCAGCGGAGGGACAGGGAACTATGGCTACACCTTC.

This clonotype occurred many times. The V and J genes are TRBV14 and TRBJ2-7; D is unclear. The CDR3 length is 13 residues. V was cut by 7 bases and J by 0 bases, with 10 bases left in between. The germline V gene encodes CDR1 SGHDN and CDR2 FVKESK. The CDR3 sequence is CASMFPDSYEQYF. The CDR3 DNA follows: TGTGCCAGCATGTTTCCGGACTCCTACGAGCAGTACTTC. Full variable domain (remainder filled in from reference TRBV14 and TRBJ2-7): EAGVTQFPSHSVIEKGQTVTLRCDPISGHDNLYWYRRVMGKEIKFLLHFVKESKQDESGMPNNRFLAERTGGTYSTLKVQPAELEDSGVYFCASMFPDSYEQYFGPGTRLTVT.

The chain uses TRBV4-1 and TRBJ2-7; unclear D gene. There are 14 residues in the CDR3. Germline CDR1 and CDR2: MGHRA and YSYEKL. V lost 0 bases, J lost 5 bases, and 11 bases lay in between. CDR3 bases: TGCGCCAGCAGCCAAGAAACGGAGAGTAACGAGCAGTACTTC. Its translation: CASSQETESNEQYF.

At least ten counts were recorded for this clonotype. V usage is TRBV5-4 and J usage is TRBJ2-3, with a weak D call TRBD2 (5 bases). The germline CDR1 and CDR2 sequences are SGHNT and YYREEE (reference sequence). The CDR3 loop spans 14 amino acids. The V end lost 3 bases, the J end lost 2 bases, and 10 bases lay between the germline ends. Here the CDR3 reads CASSSRTHTDTQYF. The CDR3 coding sequence is TGTGCCAGCAGCTCCAGGACTCACACAGATACGCAGTATTTT.

This clonotype has ten or more counts. The chain joins TRBV20-1 to TRBJ2-3; weak D call: TRBD2 (5 bases). Trimming cost V 4 bases and J 4 bases, with 12 bases left between them. Germline assignment: CDR1 DFQATT and CDR2 SNEGSKA (reference sequence). This CDR3 comprises 13 residues. The CDR3 reads CSATNLLADTQYF. The CDR3 nucleotides read TGCAGTGCTACCAACTTACTAGCAGATACGCAGTATTTT.

With regard to this clonotype: This may come from a read error, since a much larger clone is one base off. CDR3 nucleotide sequence: TGCGCCTGCAGGCAGAGAAGCTACAATGAGCAGTTCTTC. It translates to CACRQRSYNEQFF. The V gene is TRBV5-1, the J gene TRBJ2-1; D is unclear. The germline CDR1 and CDR2 sequences are SGHRS and YFSETQ. The CDR3 is made up of 13 amino acids.

The chain is built from TRBV18 and TRBJ1-6, with D unclear. This CDR3 region has 15 residues. CDR1 is KGHSH, CDR2 LQKENI, per germline. Trimming left V 2 bases short and J 5 bases short, with 10 bases between. DNA for the CDR3: TGTGCCAGCTCACCAGAGGGATTAGATAATTCACCCCTCCACTTT. It encodes CASSPEGLDNSPLHF.

There are many counts of this clonotype. This sequence joins TRBV6-5 and TRBJ1-6; D uncertain. The length of the CDR3 is 13 residues. Trimming removed 0 bases from V and 13 bases from J, with 10 bases in between. Germline CDR1 MNHEY, CDR2 SVGAGI. The chain's CDR3 is CASSYSGLGPLHF. CDR3 coding DNA: TGTGCCAGCAGTTACTCCGGGCTTGGGCCCCTCCACTTT.

Ten or more counts support this clonotype. This sequence joins TRBV12-3 or TRBV12-4 and TRBJ2-5; maybe TRBD2 (6 bases). The CDR3 is 12 amino acids. The germline V and J ends were trimmed by 7 bases and 7 bases, with 13 bases remaining between them. CDR3 coding DNA: TGTGCCAGCACGACTAGTCGGTTGACCCAGTACTTC. This translates into CASTTSRLTQYF.

This clonotype was detected ten times or more. The CDR3 DNA reads as TGCGCCAGCAGCAATGGCTGGACAGGGGGCTTCGATACGCAGTATTTT. This gives the protein CASSNGWTGGFDTQYF. The rearrangement uses TRBV5-1 and TRBJ2-3; 11 bases match TRBD1. CDR1 is SGHRS and CDR2 is YFSETQ in the germline V gene. Germline trimming cut 4 bases from V and 6 bases from J; bases unmatched to any gene: 10. This CDR3 has 16 residues.

This clonotype appeared many times. This chain uses TRBV10-3 with TRBJ1-2; the D is unclear. Germline V gives CDR1 ENHRY, CDR2 SYGVKD. The CDR3 spans 12 residues. Trimming stripped 1 base from V and 6 bases from J, with 6 bases between. The CDR3 loop reads CAISELEDGYTF. In DNA form, the CDR3 reads TGTGCCATCAGTGAGTTAGAGGATGGCTACACCTTC.

On this clonotype itself: One base away lies a much larger clone, so this may be a sequencing read error. The V gene is TRBV5-6, the J gene TRBJ2-7; 10 bases map to TRBD2. This CDR3 spans 15 amino acids. V trimming: 4 bases; J trimming: 4 bases; junction bases outside the gene matches: 8. CDR1 is SGHDT and CDR2 is YYEEEE in the germline V gene. CDR3 nucleotide sequence: TGTGCCAGCAGCGCGGCTAGCGGGAGCGTATACGAGCAGTACTTC. The encoded protein is CASSAASGSVYEQYF.

This clonotype has ten or more counts. V and J are TRBV6-1 and TRBJ1-2; TRBD1 aligns across 8 bases. CDR1 and CDR2 (germline): MNHNS, SASEGT. CDR3 length: 17 amino acids. V lost 6 bases and J lost 0; bases outside the gene matches: 12. DNA of the CDR3: TGTGCCAGCAGATACGGACAGGGATCAAGAGCTAACTATGGCTACACCTTC. It is translated as CASRYGQGSRANYGYTF.

Regarding this clonotype: As the CDR3 is not closed by the conserved phenylalanine or tryptophan, this likely results from a read error. This rearrangement joins TRBV28 to TRBJ2-7; 9 nucleotides agree with TRBD1. Germline CDR1 and CDR2: MDHEN and SYDVKM. V dropped 9 bases and J dropped 2; count of bases not matched to a gene: 11. This CDR3 has 15 residues. The CDR3 sequence: CASSLAGTGPYEQYL. The CDR3 nucleotides are TGTGCCAGTTCCCTCGCCGGGACAGGGCCCTACGAGCAGTACCTC.

This clonotype was observed many times. This rearrangement joins TRBV7-3 to TRBJ1-2; D perhaps matches TRBD1 (6 bases). The ends were cut back, 4 bases at V and 7 bases at J, with 13 bases in the middle. Germline CDR1 reads SGHTA; CDR2 reads FQGTGA. This CDR3 contains 13 residues. The CDR3, as DNA: TGTGCCAGCAGCTCTACAGGGAATGGTGGCTACACCTTC. Translated, it gives CASSSTGNGGYTF.